The entry below describes one T cell receptor (beta chain). Study processing details: Nucleated cell counts were estimated from reference gene primer amplification. Clones were sequenced by immunoSEQ multiplex PCR, and TCRdb holds only the in-frame ones, with some missing. The V and J calls and clone size were taken over from that table, and D and trimming were inferred from the DNA. The top ten hold roughly a sixth of the sample, which has around 25,000 clones, roughly nine tenths seen once. The data stem from a study of blood T cell repertoires in COVID-19. Looking at the study overall: Some COVID-19 samples were acute and others convalescent; all came from the United States, Italy and Spain. In each case, the material was cDNA or gDNA derived from T cells, B-cell-depleted T cells, or PBMCs.

CDR3 size: 12 residues. From germline, CDR1 is LNHDA and CDR2 SQIVND (reference sequence). Trimming at V came to 8 bases and at J to 6 bases, leaving 4 bases not matched to a gene. This clonotype originated in a human donor with active COVID-19. The donor label of this sample is uncertain. Sequencing was done on a sample of peripheral blood. The chain combines TRBV19 with TRBJ1-2; 9 bases are shared with TRBD1. Here the CDR3 DNA reads TGTGCCAGTGGCACAGGGGGCGATGGCTACACCTTC. Protein: CASGTGGDGYTF.